Shown below are 29 T cell receptor beta chains from a single sample sequenced in a study of T cell responses to AZD1222 COVID-19 vaccine. The repertoire was sequenced with immunoSEQ multiplex PCR; TCRdb's copy has only in-frame clones and lacks some. The sample records under 200,000 clones, 88% being singletons. Specimen: peripheral blood, collected 28 days after the second AZD1222 dose. The source is an adult who received the AZD1222 COVID-19 vaccine.

V usage is TRBV9 and J usage is TRBJ2-7, with D hard to call. The CDR3 length is 14 residues. CDR1 and CDR2 (germline): SGDLS, YYNGEE. V was cut by 2 bases and J by 1 base, with 10 bases left in between. The CDR3 region is CASSVTGGSYEQYF. CDR3 DNA: TGTGCCAGCAGCGTCACGGGTGGGTCCTACGAGCAGTACTTC.

This clone was counted only a few times. The CDR3 is CASSPSGSGSNQPQHF. The CDR3 DNA reads TGTGCCAGCAGCCCCTCAGGGTCCGGGAGCAATCAGCCCCAGCATTTT. This sequence joins TRBV7-2 and TRBJ1-5, with D perhaps TRBD1 (5 bases). The CDR3 runs 16 residues. Deletions cut 5 bases from V and 1 base from J, with 15 bases between. CDR1 is SGHTA and CDR2 is FQGNSA in the germline V gene.

V usage is TRBV6-6 and J usage is TRBJ2-7; possible D gene TRBD1, 6 bases. The germline V gene encodes CDR1 MNHNY and CDR2 SVGAGI (reference sequence). V was cut by 5 bases and J by 12 bases, with 20 bases left in between. The CDR3 consists of 13 residues. The CDR3 nucleotides are TGTGCCAGCAGTGAGCCCGCAGGGGCCCAGGGGTACTTC. Residues: CASSEPAGAQGYF.

The chain's CDR3 is CASSFTGTSSGGELFF. In DNA form, the CDR3 reads TGTGCCAGCAGCTTCACCGGGACTAGTTCCGGCGGGGAGCTGTTTTTT. This chain uses TRBV7-9 with TRBJ2-2; 8 bases fit TRBD2. Trimming removed 3 bases from V and 7 bases from J; junction bases left unmatched: 10. Germline CDR1 reads SEHNR; CDR2 reads FQNEAQ (reference sequence). The CDR3 loop spans 16 amino acids.

The chain employs TRBV6-4 and TRBJ1-4; perhaps TRBD1 as D (6 bases). Germline V lookup: CDR1 MRHNA, CDR2 SNTAGT. The CDR3 runs 15 residues. Trimming took off 4 bases at V and 8 bases at J, with 17 bases between the two ends. For the CDR3, the DNA is TGTGCCAGCAGTGTAACAGGGTCGCCTAGGGAAAAACTGTTTTTT. Translation gives CASSVTGSPREKLFF.

This chain connects TRBV15 to TRBJ2-7; the match to TRBD1 covers 7 bases. V was clipped by 5 bases and J by 4 bases; unmatched bases: 2. Per the germline V gene, CDR1 is LNHNV and CDR2 is YYDKDF (reference sequence). This CDR3 comprises 12 residues. CDR3 nucleotide sequence: TGTGCCACCAGCCGACAGGGATACGAGCAGTACTTC. It encodes CATSRQGYEQYF.

This rearrangement joins TRBV11-3 to TRBJ2-1, with D perhaps matching TRBD1 (5 bases). The germline V gene encodes CDR1 SGHNT and CDR2 YENEEA. Between the trimmed V and J ends, which lost 6 bases and 8 bases, there was a span of 20 bases. The CDR3 runs to 15 residues. The CDR3 region has the DNA TGTGCCAGCAGTTTAAACAGCGCCAAGGGGCATGAGCAGTTCTTC. Translated, it gives CASSLNSAKGHEQFF.

Only a few counts were recorded for this clone. One end of the junction fails to match germline, which may point to a read error. The chain carries TRBV14 and TRBJ2-5; D might be TRBD1 or TRBD2, each matching 5 bases. From germline, CDR1 is SGHDN and CDR2 FVKESK. The CDR3 totals 14 residues. DNA of the CDR3: TGTGCCAGCAGCCAAGATCCGGGGCAAGCGACCCAGTACTTC. Translated, it gives CASSQDPGQATQYF.

This chain links TRBV10-3 with TRBJ1-5; D is uncertain. V gave up 0 bases and J gave up 3 bases, with 9 bases separating them. This CDR3 comprises 15 residues. From germline, CDR1 is ENHRY and CDR2 SYGVKD. The CDR3 bases are TGTGCCATCAGTGAGTCCCGGGCCAACAATCAGCCCCAGCATTTT. It translates to CAISESRANNQPQHF.

The V call is TRBV5-4, the J call TRBJ1-3; TRBD1 matches at 7 bases. Trimming removed 2 bases from V and 2 bases from J; junction bases left unmatched: 7. The CDR3 loop spans 16 amino acids. Germline V gives CDR1 SGHNT, CDR2 YYREEE (reference sequence). DNA for the CDR3: TGTGCCAGCAGCTTCCGACAGGGACGGACTGGAAACACCATATATTTT. Its translation is CASSFRQGRTGNTIYF.

This sequence joins TRBV19 and TRBJ2-1, with TRBD1 matching 11 bases. CDR1 is LNHDA, CDR2 SQIVND, per germline (reference sequence). J gave up 4 bases and V 6 bases, and 8 bases lay outside the gene matches. This CDR3 spans 16 amino acids. The CDR3 region is CASRAEGQGAYNEQFF. The CDR3, as DNA: TGTGCCAGTAGGGCCGAAGGACAGGGGGCATACAATGAGCAGTTCTTC.

The V and J genes are TRBV7-9 and TRBJ2-7; D is unresolved. Germline V gene data show CDR1 as SEHNR and CDR2 as FQNEAQ (reference sequence). V was trimmed by 2 bases and J by 7 bases, leaving 18 bases between them. The CDR3 is 15 residues long. CDR3 sequence: CASSLLGQAAGEQYF. The CDR3 nucleotides are TGTGCCAGCAGCTTATTGGGCCAAGCCGCCGGGGAGCAGTACTTC.

The chain combines TRBV14 with TRBJ2-5, with TRBD1 identical over 8 bases. J gave up 5 bases and V 4 bases, and 12 bases lay outside the gene matches. Per the germline V gene, CDR1 is SGHDN and CDR2 is FVKESK. CDR3 length equals 16 residues. The CDR3 nucleotides read TGTGCCAGCAGCCCAATTGGACAGGGTCAGAGGGAGACCCAGTACTTC. Its translation: CASSPIGQGQRETQYF.

The chain uses TRBV7-3 and TRBJ2-2, with a weak D call TRBD2 (6 bases). CDR1 and CDR2 (germline): SGHTA, FQGTGA. The CDR3 has 15 residues. Trimming stripped 5 bases from V and 1 base from J, with 11 bases between. In DNA form, the CDR3 reads TGTGCCAGCAGCCCAAGCGGGCGGAACACCGGGGAGCTGTTTTTT. It encodes CASSPSGRNTGELFF.

The V call is TRBV14, the J call TRBJ2-1; tentative D call: TRBD2 (6 bases). CDR1 is SGHDN, CDR2 FVKESK, per germline. This CDR3 is built from 17 residues. V was cut by 4 bases and J by 8 bases, with 24 bases left in between. CDR3: CASSLKGWRALGDEQFF. The CDR3 nucleotides are TGTGCCAGCAGCCTCAAGGGATGGAGGGCCCTGGGAGATGAGCAGTTCTTC.

DNA for the CDR3: TGTGCCTGGAGTGTAGAGTCGCGGGGCAATCAGCCCCAGCATTTT. Residues: CAWSVESRGNQPQHF. This sequence joins TRBV30 and TRBJ1-5, with D unclear. Looked up from germline, CDR1 is GTSNPN and CDR2 is SVGIG (reference sequence). The V end was cut by 0 bases, the J end by 2 bases, with 11 bases between. The CDR3 totals 15 residues.

This chain uses TRBV19 with TRBJ1-1; 8 positions agree with TRBD1. Germline loops: CDR1 LNHDA, CDR2 SQIVND (reference sequence). This CDR3 has 16 residues. With V trimmed by 6 bases and J by 2 bases, 11 bases remained unmatched. Written as DNA, the CDR3 is TGTGCCAGTAGCCCTCGGCCTGGACAGGGAAACACTGAAGCTTTCTTT. Encoded protein: CASSPRPGQGNTEAFF.

The V call is TRBV4-2, the J call TRBJ2-1, with a weak D call TRBD1 (5 bases). CDR3 length: 16 amino acids. The germline CDR1 and CDR2 sequences are LGHNA and YNFKEQ. V dropped 0 bases and J dropped 5 bases, with 14 bases sitting between them. The CDR3, as DNA: TGTGCCAGCAGCCAAGATAGGGGAAGCCAGAACAATGAGCAGTTCTTC. It encodes CASSQDRGSQNNEQFF.

V usage is TRBV19 and J usage is TRBJ1-1, with D possibly matching TRBD1 (6 bases). Trimming removed 3 bases from V and 1 base from J, with 12 bases in between. Looked up from germline, CDR1 is LNHDA and CDR2 is SQIVND (reference sequence). The CDR3 has 15 residues. CDR3 amino acids: CASSIQGTWNTEAFF. CDR3 DNA: TGTGCCAGTAGTATCCAGGGGACATGGAACACTGAAGCTTTCTTT.

The chain uses TRBV15 and TRBJ1-6; 8 bases align to TRBD1. CDR3 size: 13 residues. Germline values: CDR1 LNHNV, CDR2 YYDKDF (reference sequence). After removal of 5 bases from V and 10 bases from J, the junction contained 4 bases not matched to a gene. For the CDR3, the DNA is TGTGCCACCAGCCAGGGGGCAGGATCACCCCTCCACTTT. This translates into CATSQGAGSPLHF.

This chain links TRBV3-1 (or the pseudogene TRBV3-2) with TRBJ2-2, with D perhaps matching TRBD1 (5 bases). This CDR3 comprises 16 residues. Germline CDR1 and CDR2: LGHDT and YNNKEL (reference sequence). V was shortened by 1 base and J by 5 bases, with 14 bases between the two germline ends. The CDR3 reads CASSQGGPWWTGELFF. The CDR3 DNA reads TGTGCCAGCAGCCAAGGGGGCCCCTGGTGGACCGGGGAGCTGTTTTTT.

V gene TRBV25-1 combines with J gene TRBJ1-2, with 7 bases lining up with TRBD1. With V trimmed by 0 bases and J by 7 bases, 11 bases remained unmatched. In germline, CDR1 is MGHDK, CDR2 SYGVNS. CDR3 length: 16 amino acids. This chain's CDR3 is CASSEYSLQGQCGYTF. CDR3 DNA sequence: TGTGCCAGCAGTGAATATTCTCTACAGGGGCAGTGTGGCTACACCTTC.

This clone was seen repeatedly, ten times or more. The CDR3 is CASSWAGAGVDSEQFF. In DNA form, the CDR3 reads TGTGCCAGCAGCTGGGCGGGAGCGGGAGTTGATTCTGAGCAGTTCTTC. The rearrangement joins TRBV7-9 to TRBJ2-1, with 8 bases identical to TRBD2. In germline, CDR1 is SEHNR, CDR2 FQNEAQ (reference sequence). The V and J ends lost 4 bases and 9 bases, in that order; junction bases with no gene match: 14. The CDR3 is made up of 16 amino acids.

The J gene is TRBJ2-3, the V gene TRBV9; D not certain. The CDR3 is 12 residues long. The V gene lost 4 bases and the J gene lost 6 bases, with 9 bases spanning the gap. Germline loops: CDR1 SGDLS, CDR2 YYNGEE. CDR3 amino acids: CASSFAADTQYF. CDR3 bases: TGTGCCAGCAGCTTTGCAGCGGATACGCAGTATTTT.

V gene TRBV7-2 combines with J gene TRBJ1-3, with D possibly being TRBD1 (5 bases). The germline gives CDR1 SGHTA, CDR2 FQGNSA. This CDR3 is built from 13 residues. V was clipped by 5 bases and J by 4 bases, with 9 bases between them. Here the CDR3 DNA reads TGTGCCAGCAGCCCGGGGGTCGGAAACACCATATATTTT. Its protein is CASSPGVGNTIYF.

The V gene is TRBV19, the J gene TRBJ1-1, with D tentatively TRBD1 (5 bases). The germline CDR1 and CDR2 sequences are LNHDA and SQIVND (reference sequence). The CDR3 has 14 amino acids. With 7 bases removed from V and 1 base from J, the gap between germline ends came to 13 bases. As DNA, the CDR3 is TGTGCCAGTACCCTCGCAGGGCAGAACACTGAAGCTTTCTTT. It translates to CASTLAGQNTEAFF.

The chain is built from TRBV6-5 and TRBJ2-1, with D possibly called TRBD1 or TRBD2 (7 bases each). CDR1 is MNHEY and CDR2 is SVGAGI in the germline V gene. Between the trimmed V and J ends, which lost 6 bases and 6 bases, there was a span of 18 bases. The CDR3 is 15 residues long. In DNA form, the CDR3 reads TGTGCCAGCAGCCTCCAGGGGGGGGGATTCAATGAGCAGTTCTTC. It yields the protein CASSLQGGGFNEQFF.

The gene calls are TRBV30 and TRBJ2-7, with 7 positions matching TRBD1. CDR1 is GTSNPN and CDR2 is SVGIG in the germline V gene (reference sequence). The CDR3 has 12 amino acids. V dropped 3 bases and J dropped 6; count of bases not matched to a gene: 5. DNA for the CDR3: TGTGCCTGGAGCGAGGGGGCTGGCGAGCAGTACTTC. Residues: CAWSEGAGEQYF.

The gene calls are TRBV11-1 and TRBJ2-1; 7 positions agree with TRBD2. This CDR3 is built from 15 residues. V shed 1 base, J shed 5 bases, and the junction held 5 bases outside the gene matches. Germline lookup yields CDR1 SGHAT and CDR2 FQDESV (reference sequence). In nucleotides, the CDR3 is TGTGCCAGCAGCTTAGAAGCGGGATTGGACAATGAGCAGTTCTTC. It yields the protein CASSLEAGLDNEQFF.